The present TCR beta chain was sequenced within a study of blood T cell repertoires in COVID-19. Study summary: Some COVID-19 samples were acute and others convalescent; all came from the United States, Italy and Spain.

The method was immunoSEQ multiplex PCR; TCRdb's version includes in-frame clones alone and lacks a portion of them. The sample holds about 160,000 clones, approximately 91% seen once. The sample consisted of peripheral blood. The clonotype originates from a man aged 18 to 29 with acute or convalescent COVID-19.

CDR3 nucleotides: TGTGCCAGCAGGCGGGGGGGGCAAGAGACCCAGTACTTC. Residues: CASRRGGQETQYF. V and J are TRBV3-1 (or the pseudogene TRBV3-2) and TRBJ2-5, with TRBD2 matching over 9 bases. V shed 6 bases and J 2 bases; nucleotides not matched to a gene: 1. Germline CDR1 reads LGHDT; CDR2 reads YNNKEL (reference sequence). CDR3 length: 13 amino acids.